This TCR beta chain was profiled in a study of radiotherapy plus CTLA-4 blockade in lung cancer. On the study more broadly: Disease control was seen in approximately 31% of patients, objective responses in around 17%. Findings and limits, study-wide: The study found tumor-derived TCR clones expanded in blood after radiotherapy plus ipilimumab.

This CDR3 has 15 amino acids. Germline CDR1 reads GTSNPN; CDR2 reads SVGIG (reference sequence). V shed 3 bases and J shed 9 bases, with 21 bases lying between them. The repertoire was sequenced with immunoSEQ multiplex PCR; TCRdb's copy has only in-frame clones and lacks some. The sample gives tens of thousands of clones, approximately 86% of which show up once; around 0.8% is in the top ten. A remark on this clone: As yet, its antigen is unknown.

The sequencing here drew on peripheral blood, taken from a patient treated with radiotherapy plus ipilimumab. The chain recombines TRBV30 with TRBJ1-3; D possibly corresponds to TRBD1 (6 bases). This clonotype was sampled from a human donor with non-small cell lung cancer who had stable disease on radiotherapy plus ipilimumab. The CDR3 spells CAWRGTFSIGATIYF. The DNA for the CDR3 is TGTGCCTGGAGAGGGACATTTAGTATCGGGGCCACCATATATTTT.